The 21 T cell receptor beta chains in this list originate from one sample, sequenced in a study of OX40 agonist ivuxolimab in advanced cancers. The library was prepared using the immunoSEQ multiplex PCR assay. TCRdb retrieved this table from immuneACCESS and kept in-frame rearrangements only. Not all clones are present; in checked studies, unresolved V genes account for under half, and no reason is known for the remainder. The sample includes more than 45,000 clones, with roughly 89% observed a single time. About 4.5% of the sample is taken by the ten largest. Sequenced material: CD4+ or CD8+ T cells sorted from blood, taken in a trial of the OX40 agonist ivuxolimab. The receptors were gathered from an adult with an advanced solid tumor such as melanoma, head and neck, liver or kidney cancer.

J is TRBJ2-7 and V is TRBV18; TRBD1 aligns across 9 bases. CDR1 and CDR2 (germline): KGHSH, LQKENI. This CDR3 spans 16 amino acids. J lost 2 bases, V lost 4 bases, and 9 bases had no gene match. The CDR3 region has the DNA TGTGCCAGCTCACAGGGACAGGGCCCTTTTCCCTACGAGCAGTACTTC. It translates to CASSQGQGPFPYEQYF.

This chain links TRBV6-1 with TRBJ2-1; TRBD1 matches at 7 bases. The CDR3 covers 14 residues. Unmatched junction bases numbered 6, after V lost 3 bases and J lost 7 bases. From germline, CDR1 is MNHNS and CDR2 SASEGT. This CDR3 reads CASSDADRANEQFF. CDR3 nucleotide sequence: TGTGCCAGCAGTGACGCAGACAGGGCGAATGAGCAGTTCTTC.

The CDR3 bases are TGTGCCAGCAGCTTAGCCAACTGGGACATTAGTCAGCCCCAGCATTTT. Its protein product is CASSLANWDISQPQHF. This chain joins TRBV7-8 and TRBJ1-5, with a tentative D call TRBD1 (6 bases). Trimming pared 0 bases from V and 6 bases from J, leaving 15 bases between. The germline CDR1 and CDR2 sequences are SGHVS and FQNEAQ. CDR3 size: 16 residues.

The chain has TRBV29-1 and TRBJ1-2, with D unresolved. The V gene lost 6 bases and the J gene lost 4 bases, with 9 bases spanning the gap. The germline gives CDR1 SQVTM, CDR2 ANQGSEA. The CDR3 runs 11 residues. The CDR3 nucleotides are TGCAGCGTATTCACCGGCTATGGCTACACCTTC. Protein: CSVFTGYGYTF.

The count of this clone is one. The chain has TRBV9 and TRBJ2-5, with D possibly called TRBD1 or TRBD2 (6 bases each). The better agreement between TRBJ2-7 and the DNA end casts doubt on the J call. This CDR3 is built from 15 residues. The germline V gene encodes CDR1 SGDLS and CDR2 YYNGEE. CDR3 loop: CASSVGGDTSYEQYF. CDR3 bases: TGTGCCAGCAGCGTAGGGGGGGACACCTCCTACGAGCAGTACTTC.

The CDR3 reads CASSPSPGGYTF. The CDR3 nucleotides are TGTGCCAGCAGTCCCTCCCCAGGTGGCTACACCTTC. J is TRBJ1-2 and V is TRBV6-5; D is uncertain. The length of the CDR3 is 12 residues. CDR1 is MNHEY and CDR2 is SVGAGI in the germline V gene. V was shortened by 5 bases and J by 7 bases, with 11 bases between the two germline ends.

Only a few counts were recorded for this clone. This chain uses TRBV6-5 with TRBJ1-4; tentative D call: TRBD1 (6 bases). Trimming cost V 0 bases and J 8 bases, with 13 bases left between them. Germline V gives CDR1 MNHEY, CDR2 SVGAGI. The length of the CDR3 is 15 residues. Here the CDR3 reads CASSYSWGREEKLFF. In nucleotides, the CDR3 is TGTGCCAGCAGTTACTCGTGGGGGCGCGAAGAAAAACTGTTTTTT.

This clone was seen only once. The chain links TRBV28 to TRBJ1-2; D possibly corresponds to TRBD1 (6 bases). CDR1 is MDHEN, CDR2 SYDVKM, per germline. With 6 bases removed from V and 2 bases from J, the gap between germline ends came to 16 bases. The CDR3 has 15 residues. The CDR3 reads CASSLRTVRNYGYTF. The CDR3 DNA is TGTGCCAGCAGCTTACGGACAGTCCGAAACTATGGCTACACCTTC.

The V and J genes are TRBV19 and TRBJ1-4, with D hard to call. Per the germline V gene, CDR1 is LNHDA and CDR2 is SQIVND (reference sequence). V was trimmed by 9 bases and J by 8 bases, leaving 7 bases between them. The CDR3 length is 10 residues. CDR3 coding DNA: TGTGCCAGCTCTGGGGAAAAACTGTTTTTT. Translated, it gives CASSGEKLFF.

This chain uses TRBV28 with TRBJ1-3, with 7 bases matching TRBD1. V gave up 6 bases and J gave up 1 base; unmatched junction bases: 3. The V gene's germline CDR1 is MDHEN and CDR2 SYDVKM. CDR3 size: 14 residues. The CDR3 coding sequence is TGTGCCAGCAGCGCAGGGGGGTCTGGAAACACCATATATTTT. Encoded protein: CASSAGGSGNTIYF. The full variable domain, completed using reference TRBV28 and TRBJ1-3, is DVKVTQSSRYLVKRTGEKVFLECVQDMDHENMFWYRQDPGLGLRLIYFSYDVKMKEKGDIPEGYSVSREKKERFSLILESASTNQTSMYLCASSAGGSGNTIYFGEGSWLTVV.

This clone showed up just once. This sequence joins TRBV29-1 and TRBJ2-3, with 15 bases aligning to TRBD2. CDR3 size: 15 residues. The V gene end was trimmed by 7 bases and the J gene end by 4 bases; junction bases not matched to a gene: 6. Germline V gene data show CDR1 as SQVTM and CDR2 as ANQGSEA. CDR3 coding DNA: TGCAGCGCAGGACTAGCGGGAGGGACGGCAGATACGCAGTATTTT. It specifies CSAGLAGGTADTQYF.

V and J are TRBV5-4 and TRBJ2-2, with TRBD1 identical over 9 bases. This CDR3 spans 17 amino acids. V trimming: 0 bases; J trimming: 7 bases; junction bases outside the gene matches: 10. In germline, CDR1 is SGHNT, CDR2 YYREEE (reference sequence). CDR3 bases: TGTGCCAGCAGCTTGGAACTTGGGACAGGGTCTGGCGGGGAGCTGTTTTTT. Protein product: CASSLELGTGSGGELFF.

V and J are TRBV18 and TRBJ2-1; D perhaps matches TRBD2 (5 bases). Trimming took 0 bases from V and 0 from J, leaving 6 bases between them. CDR1 and CDR2 (germline): KGHSH, LQKENI. CDR3 length: 15 amino acids. The CDR3 region is CASSPPGVSYNEQFF. The CDR3 DNA reads as TGTGCCAGCTCACCACCCGGGGTCTCCTACAATGAGCAGTTCTTC.

The CDR3 loop reads CASAASGTRADTQYF. For the CDR3, the DNA is TGTGCTAGTGCCGCAAGCGGCACGCGGGCGGATACGCAGTATTTT. The genes are TRBV12-5 and TRBJ2-3, with D perhaps matching TRBD2 (5 bases). The CDR3 length is 15 residues. The V gene's germline CDR1 is LGHNT and CDR2 FRNRAP. V lost 7 bases and J 6 bases, leaving 20 bases between the germline ends.

This clone came up once. The genes are TRBV9 and TRBJ1-1, with D unresolved. Trimming shortened V by 0 bases and J by 5 bases, and 14 bases separated the two germline ends. The CDR3 runs to 15 residues. The germline gives CDR1 SGDLS, CDR2 YYNGEE. The CDR3 is CASSVVGEGRTEAFF. CDR3 bases: TGTGCCAGCAGCGTAGTCGGGGAAGGTAGGACTGAAGCTTTCTTT. Together with reference TRBV9 and TRBJ1-1, the CDR3 gives the full variable domain: DSGVTQTPKHLITATGQRVTLRCSPRSGDLSVYWYQQSLDQGLQFLIQYYNGEERAKGNILERFSAQQFPDLHSELNLSSLELGDSALYFCASSVVGEGRTEAFFGQGTRLTVV.

Only one count was recorded for this clone. The chain couples TRBV30 to TRBJ2-5; D gene ambiguous. The CDR3 totals 12 residues. Trimming left V 3 bases short and J 4 bases short, with 9 bases between. Germline CDR1 and CDR2: GTSNPN and SVGIG (reference sequence). This chain's CDR3 is CAWSGGRETQYF. CDR3 nucleotide sequence: TGTGCCTGGAGCGGCGGCCGAGAGACCCAGTACTTC.

This clone was seen only once. This sequence joins TRBV28 and TRBJ1-2; unclear D gene. The CDR3 contains 13 residues. CDR1 MDHEN and CDR2 SYDVKM come from the germline V gene. V was cut by 3 bases and J by 3 bases, with 8 bases left in between. The DNA for the CDR3 is TGTGCCAGCAGTTTCGGTAAGGACTATGGCTACACCTTC. Its protein product is CASSFGKDYGYTF.

The chain carries TRBV6-1 and TRBJ2-5, with D possibly matching TRBD2 (6 bases). Looked up from germline, CDR1 is MNHNS and CDR2 is SASEGT. The V end lost 11 bases, the J end lost 1 base, and 17 bases lay between the germline ends. There are 14 residues in the CDR3. The CDR3 DNA is TGTGCCGCTCGGCCCGGACTAACCCAAGAGACCCAGTACTTC. This codes for CAARPGLTQETQYF.

This clone was seen a handful of times. This chain connects TRBV5-1 to TRBJ2-1, with TRBD1 as a possible D gene (6 bases). Between the trimmed V and J ends, which lost 4 bases and 6 bases, there was a span of 17 bases. From germline, CDR1 is SGHRS and CDR2 YFSETQ. The CDR3 consists of 15 residues. CDR3 sequence (DNA): TGCGCCAGCAGCCCGGACAGCCCCAGATCCAATGAGCAGTTCTTC. Amino acids: CASSPDSPRSNEQFF.

A word on this clone: Other DNA sequences in this sample translate to the same CDR3. The chain has TRBV7-9 and TRBJ2-2, with D possibly matching TRBD1 (5 bases). The CDR3 spans 14 residues. Looked up from germline, CDR1 is SEHNR and CDR2 is FQNEAQ (reference sequence). V was cut by 5 bases and J by 1 base, with 8 bases left in between. As DNA, the CDR3 is TGTGCCAGCAGCCCTGACAGGAACACCGGGGAGCTGTTTTTT. It translates to CASSPDRNTGELFF. The entire variable domain, with the rest obtained from reference TRBV7-9 and TRBJ2-2, is as follows: DTGVSQNPRHKITKRGQNVTFRCDPISEHNRLYWYRQTLGQGPEFLTYFQNEAQLEKSRLLSDRFSAERPKGSFSTLEIQRTEQGDSAMYLCASSPDRNTGELFFGEGSRLTVL.

This chain links TRBV18 with TRBJ2-2, with 10 bases lining up with TRBD1. This CDR3 spans 15 amino acids. The J segment lost 4 bases and the V segment lost 2 bases, leaving 1 base of the junction unmatched. Germline CDR1 is KGHSH and CDR2 is LQKENI. The CDR3, as DNA: TGTGCCAGCTCACCAGGACAGGGGGGCACCGGGGAGCTGTTTTTT. As protein: CASSPGQGGTGELFF.